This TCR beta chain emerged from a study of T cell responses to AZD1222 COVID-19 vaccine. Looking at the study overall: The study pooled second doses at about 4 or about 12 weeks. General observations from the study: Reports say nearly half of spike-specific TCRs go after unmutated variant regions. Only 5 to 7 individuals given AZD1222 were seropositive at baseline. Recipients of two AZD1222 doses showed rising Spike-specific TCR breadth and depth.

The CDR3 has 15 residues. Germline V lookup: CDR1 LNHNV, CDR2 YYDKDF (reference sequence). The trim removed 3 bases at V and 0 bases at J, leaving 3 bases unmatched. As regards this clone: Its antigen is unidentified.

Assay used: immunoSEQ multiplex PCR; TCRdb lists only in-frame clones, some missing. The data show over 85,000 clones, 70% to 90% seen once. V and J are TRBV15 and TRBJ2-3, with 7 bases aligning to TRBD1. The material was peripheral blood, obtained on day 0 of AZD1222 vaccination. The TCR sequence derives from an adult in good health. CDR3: CATSRGQPSTDTQYF. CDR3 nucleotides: TGTGCCACCAGCAGGGGACAGCCCAGCACAGATACGCAGTATTTT. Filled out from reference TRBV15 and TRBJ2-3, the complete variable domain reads DAMVIQNPRYQVTQFGKPVTLSCSQTLNHNVMYWYQQKSSQAPKLLFHYYDKDFNNEADTPDNFQSRRPNTSFCFLDIRSPGLGDTAMYLCATSRGQPSTDTQYFGPGTRLTVL.